Each of the 24 T cell receptor beta chains below was sequenced from the same sample in a study of T cell repertoires in cytomegalovirus infection. TCRdb called the reads again in MiXCR, with one record for every CDR3 protein. The sample gives roughly 700,000 distinct CDR3 sequences, about 33% of which show up once; about 18% is in the top ten. Their antigens are not known. The sequencing here drew on cultured PBMCs, taken from culture after CMV antigen stimulation. The origin of the receptors is a human donor in good health (CMV status not recorded). Some clones in this sample may be carry-over from other donors' samples.

The sample holds a few counts of this clonotype. The chain couples TRBV12-3 or TRBV12-4 to TRBJ2-1, with D unclear. This CDR3 has 13 amino acids. V lost 5 bases and J 9 bases, leaving 14 bases between the germline ends. The CDR3 DNA reads TGTGCCAGCAGTCAAACCGTGTATGGTGAGCAGTTCTTC. It specifies CASSQTVYGEQFF.

This clonotype has ten or more counts. This chain joins TRBV7-9 and TRBJ2-7; weak D call: TRBD1 (5 bases). Between the trimmed V and J ends, which lost 5 bases and 0 bases, there was a span of 5 bases. The CDR3 length is 12 residues. Looked up from germline, CDR1 is SEHNR and CDR2 is FQNEAQ (reference sequence). The CDR3 loop is CASSQGSYEQYF. DNA for the CDR3: TGTGCCAGCAGCCAGGGCTCCTACGAGCAGTACTTC. The entire variable domain, with the rest obtained from reference TRBV7-9 and TRBJ2-7, is as follows: DTGVSQNPRHKITKRGQNVTFRCDPISEHNRLYWYRQTLGQGPEFLTYFQNEAQLEKSRLLSDRFSAERPKGSFSTLEIQRTEQGDSAMYLCASSQGSYEQYFGPGTRLTVT.

V and J are TRBV7-2 and TRBJ1-1; TRBD1 might be the D (5 bases). CDR1 SGHTA and CDR2 FQGNSA come from the germline V gene. The CDR3 is made up of 13 amino acids. V lost 6 bases to trimming and J lost 4 bases, with 12 bases between them. Written as DNA, the CDR3 is TGTGCCAGCAGGCGGGGGAGGTCCACTGAAGCTTTCTTT. Protein sequence: CASRRGRSTEAFF.

This clonotype was observed a single time. The V call is TRBV10-3, the J call TRBJ1-1, with a tentative D call TRBD1 (6 bases). CDR1 is ENHRY, CDR2 SYGVKD, per germline. The CDR3 has 13 residues. Deletions cut 7 bases from V and 0 bases from J, with 9 bases between. CDR3 bases: TGTGCCATCAATCCAGGGGTGAACACTGAAGCTTTCTTT. It translates to CAINPGVNTEAFF.

A word on this clonotype: A much larger clone sits a single nucleotide away, making a read error possible. This chain uses TRBV7-4 with TRBJ2-3, with 9 nucleotides matching TRBD2. Germline V gives CDR1 SGHVT, CDR2 SQSDAQ. CDR3 size: 18 residues. With V trimmed by 5 bases and J by 5 bases, 17 bases remained unmatched. The DNA for the CDR3 is TGTGCCAGCAGCACACCTCGCTACGGGACTAGCAGACGAGATACGCAGTATTTT. Translation gives CASSTPRYGTSRRDTQYF. The full variable domain, rest sourced from reference TRBV7-4 and TRBJ2-3, is GAGVSQSPRYKVAKRGRDVALRCDSISGHVTLYWYRQTLGQGSEVLTYSQSDAQRDKSGRPSGRFSAERPERSVSTLKIQRTEQGDSAVYLCASSTPRYGTSRRDTQYFGPGTRLTVL.

The chain is built from TRBV2 and TRBJ1-4; 7 bases line up with TRBD1. Germline V gene data show CDR1 as SNHLY and CDR2 as FYNNEI. V trimming: 3 bases; J trimming: 7 bases; junction bases outside the gene matches: 8. CDR3 size: 15 residues. CDR3 region: CASSEEWQGGEKLFF. The CDR3, as DNA: TGTGCCAGCAGTGAGGAGTGGCAGGGGGGTGAAAAACTGTTTTTT.

In its sample, this clonotype was seen a few times. The chain couples TRBV28 to TRBJ1-4; TRBD1 matches at 7 bases. CDR3 size: 15 residues. V was pared by 6 bases and J by 6 bases, with 10 bases of the junction left unmatched. Germline V gene lookup returns CDR1 MDHEN and CDR2 SYDVKM. This CDR3 reads CASRTYRGRDEKLFF. The CDR3 DNA reads as TGTGCCAGCAGAACGTACAGGGGCCGCGATGAAAAACTGTTTTTT.

V and J are TRBV27 and TRBJ2-7, with 9 bases fitting TRBD1. This CDR3 contains 15 residues. Germline V gene data show CDR1 as MNHEY and CDR2 as SMNVEV (reference sequence). After removal of 5 bases from V and 5 bases from J, the junction contained 10 bases not matched to a gene. Here the CDR3 DNA reads TGTGCCAGCAGTACAACGGGACAGGGAATCCACGAGCAGTACTTC. Its translation is CASSTTGQGIHEQYF.

This clonotype was found a few times. J is TRBJ2-5 and V is TRBV11-2; a weak D match, TRBD1 (8 bases). CDR3 size: 14 residues. V was trimmed by 8 bases and J by 3 bases, leaving 16 bases between them. The germline V gene encodes CDR1 SGHAT and CDR2 FQNNGV. The chain's CDR3 is CASQRDRLKETQYF. The CDR3 DNA is TGTGCCAGCCAGCGGGACAGGTTAAAAGAGACCCAGTACTTC.

The V and J genes are TRBV19 and TRBJ2-1; D gene unclear. The CDR3 extends over 12 amino acids. V was shortened by 3 bases and J by 9 bases, with 9 bases between the two germline ends. The germline V gene has CDR1 LNHDA and CDR2 SQIVND (reference sequence). The CDR3 DNA follows: TGTGCCAGTAGTATTAATCCGAGTGAGCAGTTCTTC. It translates to CASSINPSEQFF. Full variable domain (outside the CDR3, taken from reference TRBV19 and TRBJ2-1): DGGITQSPKYLFRKEGQNVTLSCEQNLNHDAMYWYRQDPGQGLRLIYYSQIVNDFQKGDIAEGYSVSREKKESFPLTVTSAQKNPTAFYLCASSINPSEQFFGPGTRLTVL.

In this sample, this clonotype turned up many times. The chain's CDR3 is CASSYSASGDTDTQYF. CDR3 coding DNA: TGTGCCAGCAGTTACTCGGCTAGCGGCGACACAGATACGCAGTATTTT. The V call is TRBV6-2 or TRBV6-3, the J call TRBJ2-3; 7 positions match TRBD2. With 0 bases clipped from V and 2 bases from J, the junction kept 5 bases outside the gene matches. From germline, CDR1 is MNHEY and CDR2 SVGEGT. The CDR3 has 16 amino acids.

This clonotype has at least ten counts. V usage is TRBV7-2 and J usage is TRBJ2-7; 8 nucleotides line up with TRBD1. Germline V gene sequence: CDR1 SGHTA, CDR2 FQGNSA. The CDR3 contains 16 residues. Germline trimming cut 0 bases from V and 4 bases from J; bases unmatched to any gene: 8. CDR3 residues: CASSLARAGGWYEQYF. CDR3 DNA sequence: TGTGCCAGCAGCTTAGCGAGAGCAGGGGGCTGGTACGAGCAGTACTTC.

The chain links TRBV20-1 to TRBJ1-1; 10 bases are a match to TRBD1. The CDR3 extends over 16 amino acids. V was clipped by 1 base and J by 6 bases; unmatched bases: 11. The germline V gene has CDR1 DFQATT and CDR2 SNEGSKA (reference sequence). The DNA of the CDR3 is TGCAGTGCTAGAGGCCCGACAGGGGGCTTACTCTCTGAAGCTTTCTTT. Residues: CSARGPTGGLLSEAFF.

At least ten counts were recorded for this clonotype. The chain uses TRBV7-2 and TRBJ1-4; D gene ambiguous. V was clipped by 9 bases and J by 8 bases, with 19 bases between them. The CDR3 is 14 amino acids. In germline, CDR1 is SGHTA, CDR2 FQGNSA. CDR3: CASTPRLGTEKLFF. In DNA, the CDR3 is TGTGCCAGTACTCCTCGATTGGGAACGGAAAAACTGTTTTTT.

This clonotype has just a few counts. This chain joins TRBV12-3 or TRBV12-4 and TRBJ2-1, with TRBD2 identical over 13 bases. V gave up 8 bases and J gave up 9 bases; unmatched junction bases: 7. CDR3 size: 14 residues. This CDR3 is CASSGLAGSSEQFF. The CDR3 nucleotides read TGTGCCAGCTCGGGACTAGCGGGATCGAGTGAGCAGTTCTTC.

This clonotype was found many times. The chain combines TRBV7-2 with TRBJ2-3; tentatively, D is TRBD2 (6 bases). CDR1 and CDR2 from the germline V gene are SGHTA and FQGNSA. The CDR3 spans 18 residues. The germline V and J ends were trimmed by 0 bases and 4 bases, with 20 bases remaining between them. CDR3 sequence: CASSLAGFWGGGADTQYF. In DNA form, the CDR3 reads TGTGCCAGCAGCTTAGCGGGGTTTTGGGGAGGTGGCGCAGATACGCAGTATTTT.

The chain links TRBV30 to TRBJ2-7; tentatively, D is TRBD2 (6 bases). V was pared by 1 base and J by 7 bases, with 11 bases between. The CDR3 is 12 amino acids. Germline V gene sequence: CDR1 GTSNPN, CDR2 SVGIG (reference sequence). CDR3 region: CAWSAGVFEQYF. The CDR3 coding sequence is TGTGCCTGGAGTGCGGGAGTTTTTGAGCAGTACTTC. Supplemented by reference TRBV30 and TRBJ2-7, the full variable domain reads SQTIHQWPATLVQPVGSPLSLECTVEGTSNPNLYWYRQAAGRGLQLLFYSVGIGQISSEVPQNLSASRPQDRQFILSSKKLLLSDSGFYLCAWSAGVFEQYFGPGTRLTVT.

The chain joins TRBV7-6 to TRBJ1-4, with D uncertain. CDR3 length equals 17 residues. The V gene's germline CDR1 is SGHVS and CDR2 FNYEAQ. Trimming cost V 8 bases and J 3 bases, with 22 bases left between them. The CDR3 here is CASAHSPLRRANEKLFF. The CDR3 DNA sequence: TGTGCCAGCGCCCACAGCCCCCTCCGGAGGGCTAATGAAAAACTGTTTTTT.

This rearrangement joins TRBV20-1 to TRBJ2-2, with TRBD2 as a possible D gene (5 bases). The CDR3 runs 14 residues. Trimming pared 0 bases from V and 4 bases from J, leaving 9 bases between. Germline assignment: CDR1 DFQATT and CDR2 SNEGSKA (reference sequence). The CDR3 DNA is TGCAGTGCTAGAGATAACCTAGCCACCGGGGAGCTGTTTTTT. Translation gives CSARDNLATGELFF.

Only one count was recorded for this clonotype. J is TRBJ2-1 and V is TRBV6-5; D is unclear. V was clipped by 4 bases and J by 5 bases, with 6 bases between them. This CDR3 has 12 amino acids. Germline V CDR1 and CDR2: MNHEY, SVGAGI. The CDR3: CASSSTDNEQFF. The CDR3 nucleotides read TGTGCCAGCAGTTCGACGGACAATGAGCAGTTCTTC.

The chain employs TRBV6-1 and TRBJ2-3; no clear D. Per germline, CDR1 MNHNS and CDR2 SASEGT. V dropped 1 base and J dropped 8 bases, with 10 bases sitting between them. The CDR3 runs to 13 residues. CDR3 residues: CASSEGAHGTQYF. DNA for the CDR3: TGTGCCAGCAGTGAAGGGGCTCATGGTACGCAGTATTTT.

CDR3 sequence reads: CATSRDAGERSPLHF. CDR3 sequence (DNA): TGTGCCACCAGCAGAGATGCAGGGGAACGCTCACCCCTCCACTTT. The chain employs TRBV15 and TRBJ1-6; D perhaps matches TRBD1 (6 bases). Trimming took off 0 bases at V and 10 bases at J, with 13 bases between the two ends. This CDR3 is built from 15 residues. Germline values: CDR1 LNHNV, CDR2 YYDKDF (reference sequence).

This clonotype was found a few times. V is TRBV19 and J is TRBJ2-1, with TRBD2 matching 11 bases. Germline V gene data show CDR1 as LNHDA and CDR2 as SQIVND (reference sequence). This CDR3 is 14 amino acids long. The J segment lost 7 bases and the V segment lost 7 bases, leaving 6 bases of the junction unmatched. CDR3 amino acids: CASIAGGSRNEQFF. The CDR3 coding sequence is TGTGCCAGTATAGCGGGGGGGAGCCGGAATGAGCAGTTCTTC.

This sequence joins TRBV27 and TRBJ1-4; maybe TRBD1 (5 bases). Trimming took 6 bases from V and 8 from J, leaving 16 bases between them. Germline V gene sequence: CDR1 MNHEY, CDR2 SMNVEV (reference sequence). The CDR3 runs to 14 residues. The CDR3 protein is CASRVGGEEEKLFF. The CDR3 region has the DNA TGTGCCAGCAGAGTCGGGGGTGAAGAGGAAAAACTGTTTTTT.